The entry below describes one T cell receptor (beta chain). The sample belongs to a study of blood T cell repertoires in COVID-19. Background on the study: T cells, B-cell-depleted T cells, or PBMCs supplied cDNA or gDNA.

Germline CDR1 is SQVTM and CDR2 is ANQGSEA. This CDR3 region has 17 residues. Germline trimming cut 0 bases from V and 9 bases from J; bases unmatched to any gene: 16. Recruitment covered over 20 US areas and drew participants whose ages spanned roughly 18 to 100 years. Study processing details: Cell counts per sample came from amplifying reference gene primers. Some clones are missing from TCRdb's copy, which holds only in-frame ones; the method was immunoSEQ multiplex PCR. The V and J calls and the clone size are those of that table, but D and trimming were determined from the DNA. Found here are some 330,000 clones, roughly 86% of them singletons; the top ten hold about 1.9%.

J is TRBJ1-5 and V is TRBV29-1, with 8 bases that match TRBD1. The sequence came from a man in his forties in a cohort exposed to, infected with or recovered from COVID-19 (not recorded which). The sample taken for sequencing was PBMCs or T cells enriched from blood (not recorded which). DNA of the CDR3: TGCAGCGTTGAAGATAGGGGGGACGGGACAGGAGAAGGGCCCCAGCATTTT. Translated, it gives CSVEDRGDGTGEGPQHF.